This T cell receptor (beta chain) originates from a study of blood T cell repertoires in COVID-19. Overall study: The study drew acute and convalescent COVID-19 samples from the United States, Italy and Spain. The cDNA or gDNA used as material had been derived from T cells, B-cell-depleted T cells, or PBMCs.

CDR1 is ENHRY, CDR2 SYGVKD, per germline. Losses at the gene ends were 10 bases for V and 2 bases for J; bases not matched to a gene: 5. CDR3 length: 13 amino acids. In the original workflow: Amplification from reference gene primers served as the basis for estimated nucleated cell counts. Produced via immunoSEQ multiplex PCR; TCRdb's table is partial and in-frame only. V and J calls plus clone size are reproduced from that table; the DNA served to infer D and trimming. This table holds over 200,000 clones, 80% to 85% found once. The chain couples TRBV10-3 to TRBJ1-5, with 7 bases aligning to TRBD1. Specimen: peripheral blood. This clonotype originated in a man aged 45-65 years with active or convalescent COVID-19. CDR3 in DNA: TGTGCCACCCAGCAGGGGGGCAATCAGCCCCAGCATTTT. Its translation: CATQQGGNQPQHF.